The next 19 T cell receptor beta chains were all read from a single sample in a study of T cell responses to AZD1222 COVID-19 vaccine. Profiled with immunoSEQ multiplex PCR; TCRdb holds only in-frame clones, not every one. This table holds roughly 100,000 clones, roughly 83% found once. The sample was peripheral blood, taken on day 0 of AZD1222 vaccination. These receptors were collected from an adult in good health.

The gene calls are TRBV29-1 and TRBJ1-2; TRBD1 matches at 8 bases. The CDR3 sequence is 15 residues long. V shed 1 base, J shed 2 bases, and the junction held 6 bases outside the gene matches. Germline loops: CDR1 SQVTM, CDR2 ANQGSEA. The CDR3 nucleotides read TGCAGCGTTGAAGGGGGCCAGGGGGCCAACTATGGCTACACCTTC. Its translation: CSVEGGQGANYGYTF.

The CDR3 DNA reads TGTGCCAGCAGCCTAAGGAGGGGAAACGAGCAGTACTTC. Translation gives CASSLRRGNEQYF. The chain carries TRBV27 and TRBJ2-7, with D perhaps TRBD2 (6 bases). Germline-derived CDR1 and CDR2 are MNHEY and SMNVEV (reference sequence). Trimming left V 6 bases short and J 5 bases short, with 14 bases between. This CDR3 is 13 amino acids long.

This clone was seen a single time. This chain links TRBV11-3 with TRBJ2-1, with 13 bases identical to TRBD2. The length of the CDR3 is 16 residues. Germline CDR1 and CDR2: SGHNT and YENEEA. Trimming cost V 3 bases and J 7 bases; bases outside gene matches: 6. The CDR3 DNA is TGTGCCAGCAGCTTTGGACTAGCGGGAGTAGGAAATGAGCAGTTCTTC. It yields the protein CASSFGLAGVGNEQFF.

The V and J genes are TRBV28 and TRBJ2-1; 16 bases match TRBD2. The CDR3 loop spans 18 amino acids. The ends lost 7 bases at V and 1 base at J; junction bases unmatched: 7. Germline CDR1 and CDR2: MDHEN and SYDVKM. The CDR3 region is CASNPGLAGGKSYNEQFF. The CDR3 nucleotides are TGTGCCAGCAATCCGGGACTAGCGGGAGGGAAGTCCTACAATGAGCAGTTCTTC.

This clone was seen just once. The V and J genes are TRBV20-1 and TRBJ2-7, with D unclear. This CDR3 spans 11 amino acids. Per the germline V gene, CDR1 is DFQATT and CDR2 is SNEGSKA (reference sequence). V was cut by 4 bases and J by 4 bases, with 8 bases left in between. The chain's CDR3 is CSATKAYEQYF. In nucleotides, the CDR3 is TGCAGTGCTACAAAGGCGTACGAGCAGTACTTC.

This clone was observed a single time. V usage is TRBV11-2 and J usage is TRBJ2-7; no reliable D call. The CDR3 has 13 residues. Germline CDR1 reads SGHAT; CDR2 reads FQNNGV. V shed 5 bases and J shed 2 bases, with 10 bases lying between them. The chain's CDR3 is CASSLDRTYEQYF. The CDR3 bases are TGTGCCAGCAGCCTGGACCGCACCTACGAGCAGTACTTC.

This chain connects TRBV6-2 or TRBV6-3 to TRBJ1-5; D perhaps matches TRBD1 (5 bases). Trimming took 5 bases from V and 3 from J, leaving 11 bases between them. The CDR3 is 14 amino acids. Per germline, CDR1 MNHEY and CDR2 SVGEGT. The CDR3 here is CASSISGNNQPQHF. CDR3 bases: TGTGCCAGCAGTATTTCAGGGAACAATCAGCCCCAGCATTTT.

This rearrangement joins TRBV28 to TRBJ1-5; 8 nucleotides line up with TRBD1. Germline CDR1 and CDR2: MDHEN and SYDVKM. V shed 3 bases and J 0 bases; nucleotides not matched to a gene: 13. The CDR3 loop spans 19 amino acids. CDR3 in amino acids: CASSLLGTGYSSSNQPQHF. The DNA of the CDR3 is TGTGCCAGCAGTTTGCTGGGGACAGGCTATTCTAGTAGCAATCAGCCCCAGCATTTT.

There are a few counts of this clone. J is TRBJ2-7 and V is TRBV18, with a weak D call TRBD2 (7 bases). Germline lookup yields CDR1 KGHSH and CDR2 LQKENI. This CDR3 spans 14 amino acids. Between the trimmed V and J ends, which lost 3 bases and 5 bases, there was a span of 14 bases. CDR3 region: CASSPYRGADEQYF. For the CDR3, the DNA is TGTGCCAGCTCACCTTACCGGGGGGCGGACGAGCAGTACTTC.

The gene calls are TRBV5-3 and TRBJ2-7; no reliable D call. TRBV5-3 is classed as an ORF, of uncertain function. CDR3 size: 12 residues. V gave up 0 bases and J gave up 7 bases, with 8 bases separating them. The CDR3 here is CARSLGSNEQYV. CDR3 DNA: TGTGCCAGAAGCTTGGGCTCGAATGAGCAGTACGTC.

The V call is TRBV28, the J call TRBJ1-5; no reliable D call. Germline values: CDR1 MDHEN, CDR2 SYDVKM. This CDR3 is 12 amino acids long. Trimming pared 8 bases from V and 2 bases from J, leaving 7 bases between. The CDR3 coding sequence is TGTGCCAGCTGGGTGGGCAATCAGCCCCAGCATTTT. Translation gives CASWVGNQPQHF. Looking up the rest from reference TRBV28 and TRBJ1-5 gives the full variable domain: DVKVTQSSRYLVKRTGEKVFLECVQDMDHENMFWYRQDPGLGLRLIYFSYDVKMKEKGDIPEGYSVSREKKERFSLILESASTNQTSMYLCASWVGNQPQHFGDGTRLSIL.

The CDR3 spells CASSLEVVGNNSPLHF. The CDR3 region has the DNA TGCGCCAGCAGCTTGGAAGTTGTGGGAAATAATTCACCCCTCCACTTT. The V call is TRBV5-1, the J call TRBJ1-6, with D hard to call. V was clipped by 0 bases and J by 5 bases, with 12 bases between them. The CDR3 is 16 amino acids. Germline CDR1 is SGHRS and CDR2 is YFSETQ.

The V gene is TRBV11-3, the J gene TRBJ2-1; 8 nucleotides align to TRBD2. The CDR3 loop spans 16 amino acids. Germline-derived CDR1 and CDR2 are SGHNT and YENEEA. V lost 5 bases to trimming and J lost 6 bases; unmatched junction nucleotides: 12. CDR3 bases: TGTGCCAGCAGCCTCTTAGCGGGAAGGTTTTCCAATGAGCAGTTCTTC. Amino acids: CASSLLAGRFSNEQFF.

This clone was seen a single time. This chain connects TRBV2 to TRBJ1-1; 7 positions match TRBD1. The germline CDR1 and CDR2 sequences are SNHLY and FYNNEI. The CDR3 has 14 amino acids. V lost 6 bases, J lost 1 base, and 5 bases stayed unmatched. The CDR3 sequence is CASRERQGNTEAFF. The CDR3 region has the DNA TGTGCCAGCAGGGAACGACAGGGGAACACTGAAGCTTTCTTT.

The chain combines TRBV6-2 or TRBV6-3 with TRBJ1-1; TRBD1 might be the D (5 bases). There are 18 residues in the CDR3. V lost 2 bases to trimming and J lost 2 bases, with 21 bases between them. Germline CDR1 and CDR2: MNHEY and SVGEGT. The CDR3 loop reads CASSYPPGLRDANTEAFF. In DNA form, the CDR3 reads TGTGCCAGCAGTTACCCTCCGGGGCTGAGGGATGCAAACACTGAAGCTTTCTTT.

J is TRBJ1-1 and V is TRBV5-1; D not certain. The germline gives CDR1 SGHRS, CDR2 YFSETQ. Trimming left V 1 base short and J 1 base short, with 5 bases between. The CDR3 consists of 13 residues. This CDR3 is CASSLRANTEAFF. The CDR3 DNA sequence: TGCGCCAGCAGCTTGCGGGCGAACACTGAAGCTTTCTTT.

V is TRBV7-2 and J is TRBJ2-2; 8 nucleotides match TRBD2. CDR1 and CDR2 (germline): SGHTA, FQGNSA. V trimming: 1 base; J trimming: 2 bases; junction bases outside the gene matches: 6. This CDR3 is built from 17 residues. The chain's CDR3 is CASSLDLTSGNTGELFF. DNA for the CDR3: TGTGCCAGCAGCTTAGACCTAACTAGCGGAAACACCGGGGAGCTGTTTTTT.

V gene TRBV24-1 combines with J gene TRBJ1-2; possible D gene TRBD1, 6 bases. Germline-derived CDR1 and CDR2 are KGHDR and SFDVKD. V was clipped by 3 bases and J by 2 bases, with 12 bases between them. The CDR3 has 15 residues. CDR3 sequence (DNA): TGTGCCACCAGTGATCCCGGGGGGGGCAACTATGGCTACACCTTC. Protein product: CATSDPGGGNYGYTF.

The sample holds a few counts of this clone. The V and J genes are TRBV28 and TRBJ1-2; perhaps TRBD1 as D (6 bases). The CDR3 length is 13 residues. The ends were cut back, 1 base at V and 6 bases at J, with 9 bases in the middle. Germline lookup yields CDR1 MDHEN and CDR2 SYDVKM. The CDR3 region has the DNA TGTGCCAGCAGTTTATACGGGGGCAATGGCTACACCTTC. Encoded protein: CASSLYGGNGYTF.